The sequence of this TCR beta chain was determined in a study of T-cell reconstitution after alpha-beta-depleted transplantation in children. This clonotype was seen only a few times. Using unique molecular identifiers, the investigators prepared the TCRbeta library. TCRdb independently ran MiXCR on the PCR reads; one entry per CDR3 protein. This repertoire shows over 200,000 distinct CDR3 sequences, roughly 9% found once; its top ten account for approximately 6.2%. CDR1 and CDR2 from the germline V gene are MDHEN and SYDVKM. CDR3 size: 15 residues. The V and J ends lost 6 bases and 8 bases, in that order; junction bases with no gene match: 10.

The sample consisted of PBMCs from the stem cell graft donor, taken from the stem cell graft. This receptor was obtained from a human donor who donated a stem cell graft to a child with acute lymphoblastic leukemia. This sequence joins TRBV28 and TRBJ2-1, with 10 bases lining up with TRBD2. The CDR3 DNA reads TGTGCCAGCAGCCCCGGGAAGCGGGGGGGCGATGAGCAGTTCTTC. Protein: CASSPGKRGGDEQFF.